This entry concerns a single T cell receptor beta chain. The antigen this receptor binds is unknown. CDR1 and CDR2 are drawn from the germline V gene: SGHRS, YFSETQ. Its CDR3 holds 14 amino acids, cysteine through phenylalanine. DNA was not recorded. A roughly 2.5 ml peripheral blood sample was drawn into PAXgene tubes per donor and stored at -80°C. Total RNA was isolated from whole blood with the PAXgene blood miRNA kit on an automated QIAcube, without T cell sorting. Peripheral blood from monozygotic twin pairs concordant or discordant for inflammatory bowel disease was subjected to deep TCRalpha and TCRbeta repertoire profiling with unique molecular barcoding. Smoking habits were recorded for all twin pairs, with individuals classified as current, former or never smokers. This entry belongs to a study of monozygotic twins with inflammatory bowel disease (dated by TCRdb to about 2019). Study-wide context: The full study comprised 28 monozygotic twin pairs: nine German pairs (four IBD-concordant, five IBD-discordant) and 19 IBD-discordant Danish pairs. Disease-associated traits were sought mainly through comparisons between IBD patients and their genetically identical healthy co-twins within discordant pairs. Each individual had, on average, about 151 000 unique TCRalpha sequences and 181 000 unique TCRbeta sequences available for analysis.

Libraries were constructed by 5' RACE. For each TCR library, 3,500 to 4,000 ng of total RNA was used. For each sample, cDNA was synthesized in eight separate reactions using SMARTScribe reverse transcriptase. During cDNA synthesis, template switching was used to introduce unique molecular identifiers that contained a 6-nucleotide sample barcode. TCRalpha and TCRbeta cDNA was amplified by two nested PCRs of roughly 16 and 10 cycles, with bead purification after each PCR. Before amplification, the cDNA was both treated with uracil DNA-glycosylase and purified with the QIAquick PCR purification kit. The second PCR was the step at which Illumina TruSeq-compatible adapters and sample-specific barcodes were added. Library quality and concentration were assessed using TapeStation and Qubit, and about 5 ng of each library was pooled. Pooled libraries were sequenced on an Illumina HiSeq2500 single-index Rapid Run with 2 x 100 bp reads and custom sequencing primers. In the paper's pipeline: MiGEC version 1.2.6 was used for UMI-based consensus assembly to correct PCR and sequencing errors. MiXCR version 2.1.1 was used for V(D)J alignment, clonotype assembly and CDR3 extraction. Normalisation of gene usage, clonotype sharing and MAIT/NKT TCR abundance was achieved by analysing the top 1000, 10 000 and 20 000 clonotypes per sample. After downsampling to 27 000 UMIs, diversity was calculated as the inverse Simpson index using the vegan R package. Paired Mann-Whitney U tests were applied to discordant twin pairs, and Benjamini-Hochberg correction was used for multiple testing. TCRdb reprocessed the reads and provides one entry for every CDR3 protein sequence; no DNA is given. TCRdb, not the original authors, processed these V and J calls. The sample table records some 450,000 distinct CDR3 sequences. The ten largest clones take up about 2.6% of the sample.

Here is what the overall study found, with its caveats: Repertoire similarity did not differ between concordant and discordant twins, possibly due to limited statistical power. Measured by the inverse Simpson index, TCRbeta repertoire diversity was lower in IBD patients than in their healthy co-twins. The results gave no support for a single strong signal or clonotype linked to IBD. Compared with healthy twins, IBD patients had fewer clonotypes in common with other individuals, a difference most pronounced in patients showing signs of disease activity. The analysis was unable to tell different T cell subtypes apart. Differing immunosuppressive treatments among patients may have added background noise and inter-individual variability to the repertoires.

The V gene is TRBV5-1 and the J gene is TRBJ1-1; TCRdb names TRBD1, which stays unverified in the absence of DNA. The specimen sequenced was blood. The source is a human donor with ulcerative colitis or Crohn's disease, or a healthy co-twin of an affected twin (not recorded which). CDR3 reads: CASGSRGGDTEAFF.